This T cell receptor beta chain was documented in a study of blood T cell repertoires in COVID-19. Overall study: Material from acute and convalescent COVID-19 was sourced from the United States, Italy and Spain. PBMCs, B-cell-depleted T cells, or T cells provided the cDNA or gDNA that made up the material.

CDR3 length: 14 residues. V lost 2 bases and J lost 8, with 15 bases in between. CDR1 is LGHNA, CDR2 YNFKEQ, per germline. In the original analysis: Amplification of reference gene primers provided the estimated nucleated cell counts. The assay was immunoSEQ multiplex PCR, and TCRdb's table has in-frame clones only and misses some. The D gene and trimming were derived from the DNA, and the V and J assignments and clone size from that table. The data contain 200,000 to 250,000 clones, about 83% of them seen just once; the ten biggest clones take up more than 5%. The receptor's source is a human donor in a cohort sampled during active COVID-19. The V call is TRBV4-2, the J call TRBJ1-1; D is uncertain. Sequences were obtained from peripheral blood. CDR3 coding DNA: TGTGCCAGCAGCCAACCCTTCCGGGATGAAGAAGCTTTCTTT. Translation: CASSQPFRDEEAFF.